The clone carrying this TCR beta chain showed up many times. Time point of the sample: patch test 1, 2 weeks after DPC sensitization. Treatment reported: therapeutic diphenylcyclopropenone sensitization with weekly scalp DPC. TCRdb used MiXCR to reprocess the RACE reads, holding one entry per CDR3 protein. The sample carries about 120,000 distinct CDR3 sequences, around 15% recorded once. This sample stems from a study of human T cells and chemical hapten exposure. This CDR3 contains 14 residues. Deletions cut 2 bases from V and 8 bases from J, with 15 bases between. This TCR was sampled from a man between 18 and 29 years old with alopecia areata. Some clones in this sample may be carry-over from other donors' samples. V is TRBV12-3 or TRBV12-4 and J is TRBJ1-1, with D tentatively TRBD1 (5 bases). Material: whole blood, obtained in connection with sensitization to the hapten diphenylcyclopropenone (DPC). CDR3 in DNA: TGTGCCAGCAGTTTACAGGGCCTGATCTCGGAAGCTTTCTTT. Residues: CASSLQGLISEAFF.